This TCR beta chain is from a study of blood T cell repertoires in COVID-19. This clone has only one observation. Trimming removed 8 bases from V and 5 bases from J; junction bases left unmatched: 6. This CDR3 has 14 residues. Germline V gene lookup returns CDR1 MNHEY and CDR2 SVGAGI. Clones were sequenced by immunoSEQ multiplex PCR, and TCRdb holds only the in-frame ones, with some missing. The data contain 55,000 to 65,000 clones, over 75% of them singletons. This chain uses TRBV6-5 with TRBJ1-6; 7 positions agree with TRBD1. The material sequenced was peripheral blood. This TCR was recovered from a woman in her sixties or seventies with active COVID-19. The CDR3 loop reads CASAGTANNSPLHF. CDR3 bases: TGTGCCAGCGCCGGGACAGCTAATAATTCACCCCTCCACTTT.